The next 13 T cell receptor beta chains were all read from a single sample in a study of CD8 T cells in Susac syndrome. Reverse transcription of about 0.5 to 1 ug RNA used random hexamers. TCRdb reprocessed the immunoSEQ multiplex PCR reads via MiXCR and lists one record per CDR3 protein. This sample carries 170,000 or so distinct CDR3 sequences, 93% of them seen once, and the ten largest clones take roughly 0.098%. The sample taken for sequencing was CD4+ T cells from PBMCs. These receptors came from a human donor with multiple sclerosis.

The chain employs TRBV12-3 or TRBV12-4 and TRBJ1-1; D gene unclear. The CDR3 length is 14 residues. V was clipped by 1 base and J by 1 base, with 7 bases between them. CDR3 residues: CASSLGLRNTEAFF. CDR3 sequence (DNA): TGTGCCAGCAGTTTAGGACTCCGGAACACTGAAGCTTTCTTT.

The chain links TRBV4-1 to TRBJ2-3; possible D gene TRBD2, 6 bases. The CDR3 length is 17 residues. Germline V gives CDR1 MGHRA, CDR2 YSYEKL. Trimming pared 0 bases from V and 11 bases from J, leaving 24 bases between. The CDR3 bases are TGCGCCAGCAGCCAAGAGGGGAGGACACCCCCCTTGCTTGGGCAGTATTTT. It specifies CASSQEGRTPPLLGQYF.

J is TRBJ2-7 and V is TRBV27; 8 bases line up with TRBD1. Germline V CDR1 and CDR2: MNHEY, SMNVEV (reference sequence). Trimming at V came to 8 bases and at J to 4 bases, leaving 7 bases not matched to a gene. The CDR3 runs to 13 residues. Here the CDR3 DNA reads TGTGCCAGCGGGCGGACAGGGCTATACGAGCAGTACTTC. Its translation: CASGRTGLYEQYF.

The gene calls are TRBV7-6 and TRBJ2-5, with TRBD2 matching 8 bases. The CDR3 contains 15 residues. Germline trimming cut 5 bases from V and 5 bases from J; bases unmatched to any gene: 10. Germline V gives CDR1 SGHVS, CDR2 FNYEAQ. As DNA, the CDR3 is TGTGCCAGCAGCAAAACCGGGGGGGCCTGGGAGACCCAGTACTTC. It codes for CASSKTGGAWETQYF.

A single count supports this clonotype. The chain couples TRBV5-1 to TRBJ2-2, with D uncertain. Germline-derived CDR1 and CDR2 are SGHRS and YFSETQ. The CDR3 is 13 residues long. V was trimmed by 4 bases and J by 4 bases, leaving 8 bases between them. CDR3 amino acids: CASSLRTTGELFF. As DNA, the CDR3 is TGCGCCAGCAGCCTAAGAACCACCGGGGAGCTGTTTTTT.

The V gene is TRBV6-5, the J gene TRBJ2-7; 9 bases are shared with TRBD1. This CDR3 contains 13 residues. Germline V gives CDR1 MNHEY, CDR2 SVGAGI. J gave up 7 bases and V 7 bases, and 8 bases lay outside the gene matches. The CDR3 protein is CASMDRGFGEQYF. DNA of the CDR3: TGTGCCAGCATGGACAGGGGTTTTGGTGAGCAGTACTTC.

The CDR3 reads CASSAARDIQYF. CDR3 in DNA: TGTGCCAGCAGTGCTGCGAGGGACATTCAGTACTTC. The chain recombines TRBV28 with TRBJ2-4, with a weak D call TRBD2 (5 bases). The CDR3 covers 12 residues. The ends were cut back, 5 bases at V and 8 bases at J, with 10 bases in the middle. Germline lookup yields CDR1 MDHEN and CDR2 SYDVKM.

The V and J genes are TRBV10-3 and TRBJ2-5; D possibly corresponds to TRBD2 (6 bases). This CDR3 has 13 residues. The germline gives CDR1 ENHRY, CDR2 SYGVKD. Trimming pared 6 bases from V and 5 bases from J, leaving 13 bases between. CDR3 DNA: TGTGCCATCAGCCAAGGAGGGAGCGAGACCCAGTACTTC. Its protein is CAISQGGSETQYF.

The V call is TRBV6-5, the J call TRBJ2-2, with unresolved D. CDR1 and CDR2 from the germline V gene are MNHEY and SVGAGI. Trimming shortened V by 5 bases and J by 6 bases, and 16 bases separated the two germline ends. The CDR3 totals 15 residues. CDR3 sequence reads: CASSQRFEVSGELFF. CDR3 DNA sequence: TGTGCCAGCAGTCAAAGATTTGAGGTCTCCGGGGAGCTGTTTTTT.

Only one count was recorded for this clonotype. CDR3 nucleotides: TGCGCCAGCAGCCCTGTGGGGGGGGGTACCTACGAGCAGTACTTC. This gives the protein CASSPVGGGTYEQYF. This chain joins TRBV4-1 and TRBJ2-7; 7 bases match TRBD2. The CDR3 totals 15 residues. V was pared by 4 bases and J by 2 bases, with 8 bases of the junction left unmatched. The germline CDR1 and CDR2 sequences are MGHRA and YSYEKL.

This chain joins TRBV28 and TRBJ2-1, with D unresolved. Trimming removed 6 bases from V and 11 bases from J, with 14 bases in between. Germline V gene sequence: CDR1 MDHEN, CDR2 SYDVKM. The CDR3 is made up of 12 amino acids. DNA for the CDR3: TGTGCCAGCAGCCAAGTTGTGGGCCAGCAGTTCTTC. Its protein product is CASSQVVGQQFF.

This clonotype occurred once. The rearrangement links TRBV30 to TRBJ2-2; 9 bases line up with TRBD2. V shed 5 bases, J shed 1 base, and the junction held 2 bases outside the gene matches. In germline, CDR1 is GTSNPN, CDR2 SVGIG (reference sequence). The CDR3 totals 14 residues. CDR3: CAWRLAENTGELFF. The CDR3 DNA follows: TGTGCCTGGCGACTAGCGGAGAACACCGGGGAGCTGTTTTTT.

The rearrangement uses TRBV15 and TRBJ1-4; weak D call: TRBD1 (5 bases). V lost 2 bases and J 11 bases, leaving 9 bases between the germline ends. Germline CDR1 reads LNHNV; CDR2 reads YYDKDF (reference sequence). This CDR3 comprises 12 residues. DNA for the CDR3: TGTGCCACCAGCAGAATCGGGGGGAAACTGTTTTTT. Translating gives CATSRIGGKLFF.